The clone carrying this T cell receptor beta chain showed up many times. Its antigen is as yet unknown. The CDR3 has 14 residues. The V segment lost 5 bases and the J segment 3 bases; nucleotides outside the gene matches: 6. Germline loops: CDR1 DFQATT, CDR2 SNEGSKA (reference sequence). Quantitative 5'-RACE with molecular barcodes was used to make the TCR beta libraries. TCRdb used MiXCR to reprocess the 5' RACE reads, holding one entry per CDR3 protein. The sample has about 800,000 distinct CDR3 sequences; approximately 12% are singletons. The sample is drawn from a study of CD8 T cells in ankylosing spondylitis. Study findings and constraints: Disease-linked clones reportedly concentrated significantly in matched ankylosing spondylitis synovial fluid. Reactive arthritis synovial fluid and blood previously showed some of these motif variants. Ankylosing spondylitis blood appeared to be characterized by a TCR beta motif of several highly homologous variants. A CD8+ phenotype characterized the disease-linked clones, which were relatively rare in peripheral blood.

Specimen: blood, either unsorted or a sorted T cell fraction (not recorded which). The sequence came from a male donor with ankylosing spondylitis. The genes are TRBV20-1 and TRBJ1-5, with 8 bases fitting TRBD1. CDR3 amino acids: CSAFRGRSNQPQHF. The CDR3 bases are TGCAGTGCTTTCAGGGGGCGATCCAATCAGCCCCAGCATTTT.